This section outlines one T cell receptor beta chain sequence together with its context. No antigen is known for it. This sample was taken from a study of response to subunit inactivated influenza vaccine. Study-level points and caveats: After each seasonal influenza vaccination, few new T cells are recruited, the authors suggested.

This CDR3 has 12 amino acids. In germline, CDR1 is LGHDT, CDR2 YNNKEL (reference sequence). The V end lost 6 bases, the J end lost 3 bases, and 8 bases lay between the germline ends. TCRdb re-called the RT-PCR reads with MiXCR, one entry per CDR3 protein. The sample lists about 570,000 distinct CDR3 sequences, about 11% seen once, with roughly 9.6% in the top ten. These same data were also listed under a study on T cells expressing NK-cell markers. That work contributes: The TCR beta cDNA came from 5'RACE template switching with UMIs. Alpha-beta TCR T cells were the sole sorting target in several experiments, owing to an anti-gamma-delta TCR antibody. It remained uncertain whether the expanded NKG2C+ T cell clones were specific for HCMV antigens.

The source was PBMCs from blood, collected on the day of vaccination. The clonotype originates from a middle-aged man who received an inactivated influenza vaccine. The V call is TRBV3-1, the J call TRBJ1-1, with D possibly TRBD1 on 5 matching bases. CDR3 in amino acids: CASRRGDTEAFF. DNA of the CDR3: TGTGCCAGCAGACGGGGGGACACTGAAGCTTTCTTT.